This TCR beta chain was sequenced for a study of cytomegalovirus exposure and HLA in healthy donors. Whole-study results and caveats: There were about 160 TCR beta chains listed as cytomegalovirus-associated. That first-cohort TCR clusters tended to co-occur in the 95 to 150 validation repertoires was found in a later analysis. The majority of TCR sequences were rare, yet some public TCRs appeared in many donors.

Unmatched junction bases numbered 7, after V lost 5 bases and J lost 4 bases. CDR3 size: 14 residues. Germline V gene data show CDR1 as SGHAT and CDR2 as FQDESV (reference sequence). Some clones are missing from TCRdb's copy, which holds only in-frame ones; the method was immunoSEQ multiplex PCR. The sample contains under 80,000 clones, approximately 93% of which appear only once. Notes on this clone: No antigen is known for it.

This receptor was obtained from a young woman in good health and CMV-seropositive. The genes are TRBV11-1 and TRBJ2-5; 7 positions agree with TRBD2. The sequencing input was PBMCs. The CDR3 DNA sequence: TGTGCCAGCAGCCGGGACTACAAACGAGAGACCCAGTACTTC. It encodes CASSRDYKRETQYF.